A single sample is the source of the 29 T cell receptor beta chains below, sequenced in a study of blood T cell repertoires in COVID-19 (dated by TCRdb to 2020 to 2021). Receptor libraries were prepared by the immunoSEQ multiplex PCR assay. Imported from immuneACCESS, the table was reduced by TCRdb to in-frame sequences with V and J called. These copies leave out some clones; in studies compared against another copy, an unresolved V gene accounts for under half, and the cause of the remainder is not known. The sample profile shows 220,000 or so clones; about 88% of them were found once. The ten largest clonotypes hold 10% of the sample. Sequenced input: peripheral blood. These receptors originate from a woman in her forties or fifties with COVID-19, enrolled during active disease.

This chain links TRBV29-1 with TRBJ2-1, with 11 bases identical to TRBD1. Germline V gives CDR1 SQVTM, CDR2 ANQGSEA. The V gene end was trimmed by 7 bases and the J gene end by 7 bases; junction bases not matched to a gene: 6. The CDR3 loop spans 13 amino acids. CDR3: CSAGTGGRNEQFF. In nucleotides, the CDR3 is TGCAGCGCCGGGACAGGGGGTCGTAATGAGCAGTTCTTC.

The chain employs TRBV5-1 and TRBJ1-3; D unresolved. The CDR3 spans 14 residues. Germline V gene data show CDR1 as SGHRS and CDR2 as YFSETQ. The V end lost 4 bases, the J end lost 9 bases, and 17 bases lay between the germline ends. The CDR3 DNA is TGCGCCAGCAGCCCGAGCCGGGATTTCGGCACCATATATTTT. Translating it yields CASSPSRDFGTIYF.

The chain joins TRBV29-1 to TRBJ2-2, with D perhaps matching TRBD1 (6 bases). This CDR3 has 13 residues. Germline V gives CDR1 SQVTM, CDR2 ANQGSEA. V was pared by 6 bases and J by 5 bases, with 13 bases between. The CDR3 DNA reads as TGCAGCGTAGTAATCAGGGGAACCGGGGAGCTGTTTTTT. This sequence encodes CSVVIRGTGELFF.

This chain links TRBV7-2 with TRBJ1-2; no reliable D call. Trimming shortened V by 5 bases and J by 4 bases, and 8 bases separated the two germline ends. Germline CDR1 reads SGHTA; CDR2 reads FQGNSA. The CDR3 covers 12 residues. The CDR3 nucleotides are TGTGCCAGCAGCGCGACGGGCTATGGCTACACCTTC. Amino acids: CASSATGYGYTF.

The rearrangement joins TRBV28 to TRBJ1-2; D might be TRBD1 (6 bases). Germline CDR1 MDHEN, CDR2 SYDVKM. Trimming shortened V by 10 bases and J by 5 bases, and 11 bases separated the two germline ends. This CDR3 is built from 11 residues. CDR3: CATYQGYGYTF. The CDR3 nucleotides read TGTGCCACCTATCAGGGGTATGGCTACACCTTC.

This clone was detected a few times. DNA for the CDR3: TGTGCCAGCAGTCGACAACAGGGCTACGAGCAGTACTTC. Translation: CASSRQQGYEQYF. This chain links TRBV6-4 with TRBJ2-7; tentatively, D is TRBD1 (6 bases). From germline, CDR1 is MRHNA and CDR2 SNTAGT. There are 13 residues in the CDR3. Deletions cut 5 bases from V and 3 bases from J, with 11 bases between.

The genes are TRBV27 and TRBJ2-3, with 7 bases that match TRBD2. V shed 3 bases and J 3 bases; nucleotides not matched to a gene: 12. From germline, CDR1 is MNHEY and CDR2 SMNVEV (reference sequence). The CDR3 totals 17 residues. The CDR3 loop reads CASSFYGGEGRTDTQYF. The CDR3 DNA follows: TGTGCCAGCAGTTTCTACGGCGGGGAGGGCAGGACAGATACGCAGTATTTT.

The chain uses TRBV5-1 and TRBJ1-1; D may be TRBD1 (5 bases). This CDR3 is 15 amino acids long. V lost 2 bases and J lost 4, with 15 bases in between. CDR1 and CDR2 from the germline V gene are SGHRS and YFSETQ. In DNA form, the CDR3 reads TGCGCCAGCAGCTTTGGGGTGGGGGGAACCACTGAAGCTTTCTTT. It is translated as CASSFGVGGTTEAFF.

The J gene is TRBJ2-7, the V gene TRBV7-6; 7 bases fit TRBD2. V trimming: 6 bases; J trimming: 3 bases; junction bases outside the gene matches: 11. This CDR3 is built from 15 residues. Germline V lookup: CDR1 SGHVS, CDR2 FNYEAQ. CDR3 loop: CASSLWEGPSYEQYV. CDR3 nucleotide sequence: TGTGCCAGCAGTTTATGGGAGGGGCCGAGCTACGAGCAGTACGTC.

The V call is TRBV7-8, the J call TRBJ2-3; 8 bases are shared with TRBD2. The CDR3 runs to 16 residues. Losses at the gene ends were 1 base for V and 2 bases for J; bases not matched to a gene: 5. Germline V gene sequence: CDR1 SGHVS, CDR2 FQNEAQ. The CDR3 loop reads CASSLVTSGDTDTQYF. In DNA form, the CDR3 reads TGTGCCAGCAGCTTAGTAACTAGCGGAGACACAGATACGCAGTATTTT. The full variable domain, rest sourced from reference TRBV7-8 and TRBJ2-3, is GAGVSQSPRYKVAKRGQDVALRCDPISGHVSLFWYQQALGQGPEFLTYFQNEAQLDKSGLPSDRFFAERPEGSVSTLKIQRTQQEDSAVYLCASSLVTSGDTDTQYFGPGTRLTVL.

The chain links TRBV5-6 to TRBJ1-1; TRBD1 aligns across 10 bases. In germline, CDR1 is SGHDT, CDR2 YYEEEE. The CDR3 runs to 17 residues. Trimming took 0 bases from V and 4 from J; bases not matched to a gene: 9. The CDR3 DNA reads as TGTGCCAGCAGCTTGGCAGGTATAGGGACAGGGGCCACTGAAGCTTTCTTT. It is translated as CASSLAGIGTGATEAFF. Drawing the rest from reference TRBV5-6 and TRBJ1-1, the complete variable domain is DAGVTQSPTHLIKTRGQQVTLRCSPKSGHDTVSWYQQALGQGPQFIFQYYEEEERQRGNFPDRFSGHQFPNYSSELNVNALLLGDSALYLCASSLAGIGTGATEAFFGQGTRLTVV.

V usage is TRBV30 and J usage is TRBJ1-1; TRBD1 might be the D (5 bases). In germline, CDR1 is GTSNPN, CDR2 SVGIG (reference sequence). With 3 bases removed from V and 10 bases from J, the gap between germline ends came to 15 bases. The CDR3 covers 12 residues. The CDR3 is CAWSPIQGAAFF. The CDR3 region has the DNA TGTGCCTGGAGCCCGATCCAGGGCGCAGCTTTCTTT.

CDR3 DNA sequence: TGTGCCAGCAGGTTTAGGCCAGGCAGTAACAATGAGCAGTTCTTC. Translated: CASRFRPGSNNEQFF. This chain connects TRBV7-8 to TRBJ2-1, with unresolved D. Germline values: CDR1 SGHVS, CDR2 FQNEAQ. The V end was cut by 6 bases, the J end by 5 bases, with 17 bases between. The CDR3 is 15 amino acids.

CDR3 bases: TGTGCCAGTAGTTTCCCCTACAGCGAGCAGTACTTC. Translated: CASSFPYSEQYF. The chain uses TRBV19 and TRBJ2-7; D gene ambiguous. Germline CDR1 reads LNHDA; CDR2 reads SQIVND (reference sequence). The length of the CDR3 is 12 residues. Between the trimmed V and J ends, which lost 5 bases and 6 bases, there was a span of 11 bases.

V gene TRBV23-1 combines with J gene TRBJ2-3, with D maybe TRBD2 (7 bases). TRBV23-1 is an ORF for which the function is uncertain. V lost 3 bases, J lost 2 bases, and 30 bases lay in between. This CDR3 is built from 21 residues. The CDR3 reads CASSHPSILGGGPRYTDTQYF. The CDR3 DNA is TGCGCCAGCAGTCATCCATCCATATTGGGGGGGGGCCCACGGTACACAGATACGCAGTATTTT.

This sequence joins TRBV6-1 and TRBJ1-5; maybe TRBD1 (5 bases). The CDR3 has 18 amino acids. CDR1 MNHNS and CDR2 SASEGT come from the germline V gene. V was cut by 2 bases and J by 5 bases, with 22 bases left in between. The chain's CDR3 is CASSESNWGGSGYQPQHF. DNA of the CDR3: TGTGCCAGCAGTGAATCGAATTGGGGGGGTTCGGGATATCAGCCCCAGCATTTT.

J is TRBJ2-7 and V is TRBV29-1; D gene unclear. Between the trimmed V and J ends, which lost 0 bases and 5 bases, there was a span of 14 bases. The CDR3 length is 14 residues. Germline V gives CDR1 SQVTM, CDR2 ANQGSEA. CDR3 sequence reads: CSVEDRGGRNEQYF. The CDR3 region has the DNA TGCAGCGTTGAAGATCGAGGTGGTCGGAACGAGCAGTACTTC.

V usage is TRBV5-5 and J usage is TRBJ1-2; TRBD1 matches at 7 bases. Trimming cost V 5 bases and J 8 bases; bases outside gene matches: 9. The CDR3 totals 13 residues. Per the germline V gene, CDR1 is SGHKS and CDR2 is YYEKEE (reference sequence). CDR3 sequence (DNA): TGTGCCAGCAGACGGGAGGGGGCAGTGGGCTACACCTTC. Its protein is CASRREGAVGYTF.

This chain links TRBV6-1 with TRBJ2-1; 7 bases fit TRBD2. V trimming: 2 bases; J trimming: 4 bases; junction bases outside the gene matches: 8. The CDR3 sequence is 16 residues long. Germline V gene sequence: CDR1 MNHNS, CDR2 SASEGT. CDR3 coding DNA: TGTGCCAGCAGTGAATGGCGAGCGGGGCGATACAATGAGCAGTTCTTC. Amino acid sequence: CASSEWRAGRYNEQFF.

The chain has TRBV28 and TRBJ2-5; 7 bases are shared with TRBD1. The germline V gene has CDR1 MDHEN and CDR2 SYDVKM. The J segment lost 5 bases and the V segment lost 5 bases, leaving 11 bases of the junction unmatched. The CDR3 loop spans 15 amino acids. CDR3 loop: CASSARQGRRETQYF. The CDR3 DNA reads TGTGCCAGCAGTGCCCGACAGGGACGACGGGAGACCCAGTACTTC.

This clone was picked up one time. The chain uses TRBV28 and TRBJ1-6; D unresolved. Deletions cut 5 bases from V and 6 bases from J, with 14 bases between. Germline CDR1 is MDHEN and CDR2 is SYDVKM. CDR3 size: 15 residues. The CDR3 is CASSPRLGGNSPLHF. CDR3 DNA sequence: TGTGCCAGCAGTCCCCGACTGGGAGGTAATTCACCCCTCCACTTT.

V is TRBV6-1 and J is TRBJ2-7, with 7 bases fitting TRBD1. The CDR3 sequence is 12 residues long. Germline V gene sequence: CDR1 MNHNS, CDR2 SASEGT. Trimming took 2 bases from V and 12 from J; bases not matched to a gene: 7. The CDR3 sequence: CASSERQGTAYV. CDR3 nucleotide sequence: TGTGCCAGCAGTGAACGTCAGGGGACAGCGTACGTC.

CDR3 sequence (DNA): TGTGCCAGCAGTTCCTTGGGGCTATCTGAAGAGACCCAGTACTTC. Translation gives CASSSLGLSEETQYF. The rearrangement uses TRBV6-5 and TRBJ2-5, with D maybe TRBD1 (5 bases). This CDR3 comprises 15 residues. Germline CDR1 and CDR2: MNHEY and SVGAGI. V was cut by 4 bases and J by 3 bases, with 15 bases left in between.

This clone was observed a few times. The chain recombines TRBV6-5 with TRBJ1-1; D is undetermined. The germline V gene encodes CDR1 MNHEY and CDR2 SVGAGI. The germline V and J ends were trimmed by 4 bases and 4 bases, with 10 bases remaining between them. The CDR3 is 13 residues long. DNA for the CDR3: TGTGCCAGCAGTTCCGATGGGAGCACTGAAGCTTTCTTT. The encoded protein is CASSSDGSTEAFF.

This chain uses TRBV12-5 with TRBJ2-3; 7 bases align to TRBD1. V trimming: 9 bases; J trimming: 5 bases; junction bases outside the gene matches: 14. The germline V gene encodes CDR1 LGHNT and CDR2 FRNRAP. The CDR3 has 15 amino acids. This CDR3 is CASSQGQFTLDTQYF. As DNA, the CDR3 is TGTGCTAGCTCCCAGGGACAGTTTACTCTAGATACGCAGTATTTT.

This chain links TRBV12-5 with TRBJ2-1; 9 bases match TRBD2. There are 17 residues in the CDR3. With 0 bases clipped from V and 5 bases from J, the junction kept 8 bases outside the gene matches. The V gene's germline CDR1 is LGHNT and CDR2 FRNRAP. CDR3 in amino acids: CASGLVLGGGAHNEQFF. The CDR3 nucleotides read TGTGCTAGTGGTTTGGTACTTGGCGGGGGGGCCCACAATGAGCAGTTCTTC.

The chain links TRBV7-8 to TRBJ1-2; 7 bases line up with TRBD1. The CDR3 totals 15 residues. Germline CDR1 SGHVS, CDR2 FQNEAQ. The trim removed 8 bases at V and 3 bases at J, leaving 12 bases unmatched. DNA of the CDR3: TGTGCCAGCGGGACCCTGACAGGGAACTACTATGGCTACACCTTC. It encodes CASGTLTGNYYGYTF.

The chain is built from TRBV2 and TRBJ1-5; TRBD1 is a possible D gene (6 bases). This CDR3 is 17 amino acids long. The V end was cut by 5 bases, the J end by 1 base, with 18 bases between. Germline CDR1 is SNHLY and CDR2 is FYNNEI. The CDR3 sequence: CASSYPWGRGSNQPQHF. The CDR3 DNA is TGTGCCAGCAGTTACCCCTGGGGGAGGGGGAGCAATCAGCCCCAGCATTTT.

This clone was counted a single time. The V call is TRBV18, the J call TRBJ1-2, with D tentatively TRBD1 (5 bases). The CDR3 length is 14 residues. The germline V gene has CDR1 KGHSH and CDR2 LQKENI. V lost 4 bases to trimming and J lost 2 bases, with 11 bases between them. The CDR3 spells CASSLSTANYGYTF. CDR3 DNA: TGTGCCAGCTCACTGTCGACAGCAAACTATGGCTACACCTTC.